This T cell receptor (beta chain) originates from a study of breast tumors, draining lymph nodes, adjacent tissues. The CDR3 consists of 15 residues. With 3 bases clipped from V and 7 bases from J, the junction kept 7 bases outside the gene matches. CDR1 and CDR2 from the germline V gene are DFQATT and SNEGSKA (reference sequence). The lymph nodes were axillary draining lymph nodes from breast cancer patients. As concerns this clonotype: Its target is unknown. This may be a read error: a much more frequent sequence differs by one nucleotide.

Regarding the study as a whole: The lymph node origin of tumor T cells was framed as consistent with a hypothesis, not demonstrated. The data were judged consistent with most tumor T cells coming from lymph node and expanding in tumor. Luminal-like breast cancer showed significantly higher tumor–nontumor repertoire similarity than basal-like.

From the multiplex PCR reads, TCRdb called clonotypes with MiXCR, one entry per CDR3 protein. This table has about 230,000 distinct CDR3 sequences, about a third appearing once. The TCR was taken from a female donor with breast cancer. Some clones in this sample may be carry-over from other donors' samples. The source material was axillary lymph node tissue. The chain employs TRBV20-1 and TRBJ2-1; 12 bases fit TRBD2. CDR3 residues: CSARTGTSGPNEQFF. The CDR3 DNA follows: TGCAGTGCTAGGACCGGGACTAGCGGGCCAAATGAGCAGTTCTTC.